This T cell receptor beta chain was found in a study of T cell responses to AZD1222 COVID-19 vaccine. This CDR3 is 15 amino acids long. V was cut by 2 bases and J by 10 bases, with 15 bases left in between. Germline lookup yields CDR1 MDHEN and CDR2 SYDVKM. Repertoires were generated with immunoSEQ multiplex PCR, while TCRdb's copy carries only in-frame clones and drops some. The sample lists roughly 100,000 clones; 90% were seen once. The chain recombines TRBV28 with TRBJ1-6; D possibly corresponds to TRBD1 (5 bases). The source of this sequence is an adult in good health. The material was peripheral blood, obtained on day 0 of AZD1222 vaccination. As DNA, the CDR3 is TGTGCCAGCAGTTTAACCACCGGGGCACGGTCACCCCTCCACTTT. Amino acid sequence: CASSLTTGARSPLHF.